Detailed here is one TCR beta chain. With the 5' RACE reads reprocessed, TCRdb shows one record per CDR3 protein and no DNA. The sample data list about 380,000 distinct CDR3 sequences. This entry belongs to a study of monozygotic twins with inflammatory bowel disease. This CDR3 comprises 15 residues. The sequence derives from a human donor with ulcerative colitis or Crohn's disease, or a healthy co-twin of an affected twin (not recorded which). The V gene is TRBV12-3 or TRBV12-4, the J gene TRBJ1-1. Sequencing was carried out using blood. The CDR3 region is CASRNRGPRGRGAFF.